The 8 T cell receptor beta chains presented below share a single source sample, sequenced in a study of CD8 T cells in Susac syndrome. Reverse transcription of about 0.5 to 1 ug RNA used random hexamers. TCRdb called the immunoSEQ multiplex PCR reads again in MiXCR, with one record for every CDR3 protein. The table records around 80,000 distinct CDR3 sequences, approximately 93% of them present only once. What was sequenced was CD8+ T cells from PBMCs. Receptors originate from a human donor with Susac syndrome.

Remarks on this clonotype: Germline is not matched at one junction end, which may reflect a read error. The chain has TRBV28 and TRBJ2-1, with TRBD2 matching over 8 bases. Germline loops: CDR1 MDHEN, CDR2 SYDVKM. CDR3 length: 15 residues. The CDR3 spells CASRQTSASYDEQFF. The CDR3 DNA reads TGTGCCAGCAGACAGACTAGCGCCTCCTACGATGAGCAGTTCTTC.

The CDR3 region is CASSLSWSRGTEQYF. CDR3 in DNA: TGTGCCAGCAGCTTGTCGTGGTCGAGGGGAACCGAGCAGTACTTC. J is TRBJ2-7 and V is TRBV5-6; D could derive from TRBD1 or TRBD2 (5 bases each). The germline gives CDR1 SGHDT, CDR2 YYEEEE. Trimming took 1 base from V and 6 from J, leaving 17 bases between them. This CDR3 spans 15 amino acids.

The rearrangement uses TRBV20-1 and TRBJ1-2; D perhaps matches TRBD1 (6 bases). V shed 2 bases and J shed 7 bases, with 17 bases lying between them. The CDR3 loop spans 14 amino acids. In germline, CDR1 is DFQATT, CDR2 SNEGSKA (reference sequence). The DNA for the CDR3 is TGCAGTGCTAGAAACCCCGGGGGCGCGACTGGCTACACCTTC. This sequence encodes CSARNPGGATGYTF.

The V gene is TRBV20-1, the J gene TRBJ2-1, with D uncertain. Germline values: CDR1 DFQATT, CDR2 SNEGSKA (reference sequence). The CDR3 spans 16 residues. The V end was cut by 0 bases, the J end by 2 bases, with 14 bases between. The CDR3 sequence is CSARDWAEHPYNEQFF. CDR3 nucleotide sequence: TGCAGTGCTAGAGATTGGGCCGAACACCCCTACAATGAGCAGTTCTTC.

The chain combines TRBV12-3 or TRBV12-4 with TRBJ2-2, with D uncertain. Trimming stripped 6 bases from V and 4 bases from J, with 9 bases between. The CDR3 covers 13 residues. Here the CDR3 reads CASSPLSTGELFF. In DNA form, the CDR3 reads TGTGCCAGCAGCCCACTGAGCACCGGGGAGCTGTTTTTT.

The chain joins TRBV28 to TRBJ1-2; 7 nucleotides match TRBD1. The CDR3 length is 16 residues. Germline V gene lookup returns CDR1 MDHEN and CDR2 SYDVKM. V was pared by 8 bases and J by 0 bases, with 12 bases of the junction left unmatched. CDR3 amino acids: CASLPPGDSSNYGYTF. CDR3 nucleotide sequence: TGTGCCAGCCTGCCACCGGGGGACAGCTCTAACTATGGCTACACCTTC.

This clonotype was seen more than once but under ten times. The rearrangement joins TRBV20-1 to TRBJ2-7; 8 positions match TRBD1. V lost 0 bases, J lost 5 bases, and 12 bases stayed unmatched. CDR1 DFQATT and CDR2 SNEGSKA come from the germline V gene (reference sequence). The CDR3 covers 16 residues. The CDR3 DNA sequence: TGCAGTGCTAGAGACCCAGCTCGGACAGGGAGCCACGAGCAGTACTTC. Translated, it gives CSARDPARTGSHEQYF.

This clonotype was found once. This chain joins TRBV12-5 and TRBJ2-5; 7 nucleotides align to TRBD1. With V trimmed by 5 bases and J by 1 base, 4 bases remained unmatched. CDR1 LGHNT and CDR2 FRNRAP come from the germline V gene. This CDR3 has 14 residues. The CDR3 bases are TGTGCTAGTGGTCCTGGACAGGCCCAAGAGACCCAGTACTTC. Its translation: CASGPGQAQETQYF.